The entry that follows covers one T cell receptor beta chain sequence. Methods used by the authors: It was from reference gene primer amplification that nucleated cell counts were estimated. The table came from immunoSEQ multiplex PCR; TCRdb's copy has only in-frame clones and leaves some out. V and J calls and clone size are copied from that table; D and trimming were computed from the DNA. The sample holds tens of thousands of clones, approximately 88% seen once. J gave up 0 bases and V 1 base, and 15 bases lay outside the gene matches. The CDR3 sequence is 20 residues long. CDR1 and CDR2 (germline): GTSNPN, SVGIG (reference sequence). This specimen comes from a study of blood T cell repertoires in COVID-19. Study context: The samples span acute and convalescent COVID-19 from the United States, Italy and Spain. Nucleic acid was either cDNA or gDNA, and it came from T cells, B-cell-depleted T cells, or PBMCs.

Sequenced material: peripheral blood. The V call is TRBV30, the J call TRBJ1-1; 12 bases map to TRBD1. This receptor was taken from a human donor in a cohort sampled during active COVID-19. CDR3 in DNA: TGTGCCTGGAGTGGTTGGGACAGGGGGCAAATGAGAAGAATGAACACTGAAGCTTTCTTT. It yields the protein CAWSGWDRGQMRRMNTEAFF.